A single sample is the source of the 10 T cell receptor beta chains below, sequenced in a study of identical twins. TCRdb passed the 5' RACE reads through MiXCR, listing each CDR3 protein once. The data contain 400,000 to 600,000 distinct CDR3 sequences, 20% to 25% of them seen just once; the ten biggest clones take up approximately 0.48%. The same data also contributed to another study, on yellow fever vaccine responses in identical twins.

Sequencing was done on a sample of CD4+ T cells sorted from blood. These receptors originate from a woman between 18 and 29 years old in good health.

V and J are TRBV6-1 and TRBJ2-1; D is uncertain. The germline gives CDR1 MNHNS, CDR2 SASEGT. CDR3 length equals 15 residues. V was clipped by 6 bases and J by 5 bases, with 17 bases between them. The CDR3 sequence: CASSRNGLRDNEQFF. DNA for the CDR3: TGTGCCAGCAGCCGCAACGGTCTTAGGGACAATGAGCAGTTCTTC.

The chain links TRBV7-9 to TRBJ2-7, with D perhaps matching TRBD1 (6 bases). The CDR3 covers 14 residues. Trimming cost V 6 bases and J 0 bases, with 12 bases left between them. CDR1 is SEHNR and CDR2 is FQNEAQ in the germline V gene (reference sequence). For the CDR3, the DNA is TGTGCCAGCAGAAGCAGGGGCCCCTCCTACGAGCAGTACGTC. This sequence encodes CASRSRGPSYEQYV.

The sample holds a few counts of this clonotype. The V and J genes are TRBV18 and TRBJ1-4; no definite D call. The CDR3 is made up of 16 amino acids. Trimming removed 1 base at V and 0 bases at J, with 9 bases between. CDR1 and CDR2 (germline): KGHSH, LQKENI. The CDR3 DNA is TGTGCCAGCTCACCACTCGGATTTTCAACTAATGAAAAACTGTTTTTT. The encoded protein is CASSPLGFSTNEKLFF.

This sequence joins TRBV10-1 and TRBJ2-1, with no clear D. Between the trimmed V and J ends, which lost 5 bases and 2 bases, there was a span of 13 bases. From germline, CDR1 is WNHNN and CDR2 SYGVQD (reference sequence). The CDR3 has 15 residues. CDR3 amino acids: CASSRTPTAYNEQFF. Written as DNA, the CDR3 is TGCGCCAGCAGTCGCACTCCTACCGCCTACAATGAGCAGTTCTTC.

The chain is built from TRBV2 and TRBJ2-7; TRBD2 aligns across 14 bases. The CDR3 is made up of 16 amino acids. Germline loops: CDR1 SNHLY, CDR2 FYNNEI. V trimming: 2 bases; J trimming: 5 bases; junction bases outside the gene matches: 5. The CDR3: CASSETGTSGSNEQYF. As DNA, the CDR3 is TGTGCCAGCAGTGAAACGGGGACTAGCGGGAGCAACGAGCAGTACTTC.

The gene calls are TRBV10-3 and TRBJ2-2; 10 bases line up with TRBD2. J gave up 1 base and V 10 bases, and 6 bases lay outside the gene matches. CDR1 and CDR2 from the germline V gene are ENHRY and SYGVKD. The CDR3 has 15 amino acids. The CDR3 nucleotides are TGTGCCACACGGATAGCGGGAGGGAACACCGGGGAGCTGTTTTTT. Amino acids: CATRIAGGNTGELFF.

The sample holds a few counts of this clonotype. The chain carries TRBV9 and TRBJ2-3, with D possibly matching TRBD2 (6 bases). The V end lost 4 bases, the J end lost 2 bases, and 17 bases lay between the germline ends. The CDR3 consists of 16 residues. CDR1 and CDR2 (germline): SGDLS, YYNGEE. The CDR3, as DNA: TGTGCCAGCAGCTCAAGTTCAGCGGGTACCACAGATACGCAGTATTTT. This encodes CASSSSSAGTTDTQYF.

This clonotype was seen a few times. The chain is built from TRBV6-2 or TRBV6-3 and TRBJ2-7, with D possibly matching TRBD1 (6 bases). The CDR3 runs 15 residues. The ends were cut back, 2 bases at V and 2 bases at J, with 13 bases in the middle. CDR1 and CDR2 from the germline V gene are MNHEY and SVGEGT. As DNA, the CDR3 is TGTGCCAGCAGTTACCTCGGAAAGGGGGCCTACGAGCAGTACTTC. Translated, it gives CASSYLGKGAYEQYF.

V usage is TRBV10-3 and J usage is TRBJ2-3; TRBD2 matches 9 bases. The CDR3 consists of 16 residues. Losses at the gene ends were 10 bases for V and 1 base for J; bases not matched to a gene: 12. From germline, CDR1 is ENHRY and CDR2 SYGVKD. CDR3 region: CATHIAGVIRTDTQYF. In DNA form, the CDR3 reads TGTGCCACCCACATAGCGGGAGTGATCCGCACAGATACGCAGTATTTT.

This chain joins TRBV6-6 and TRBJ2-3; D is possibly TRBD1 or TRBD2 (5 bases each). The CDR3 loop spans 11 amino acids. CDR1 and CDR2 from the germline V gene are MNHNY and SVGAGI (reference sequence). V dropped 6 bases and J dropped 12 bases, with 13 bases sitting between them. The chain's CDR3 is CASRNRDRQYF. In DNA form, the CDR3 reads TGTGCCAGCAGGAACCGGGACCGTCAGTATTTT.